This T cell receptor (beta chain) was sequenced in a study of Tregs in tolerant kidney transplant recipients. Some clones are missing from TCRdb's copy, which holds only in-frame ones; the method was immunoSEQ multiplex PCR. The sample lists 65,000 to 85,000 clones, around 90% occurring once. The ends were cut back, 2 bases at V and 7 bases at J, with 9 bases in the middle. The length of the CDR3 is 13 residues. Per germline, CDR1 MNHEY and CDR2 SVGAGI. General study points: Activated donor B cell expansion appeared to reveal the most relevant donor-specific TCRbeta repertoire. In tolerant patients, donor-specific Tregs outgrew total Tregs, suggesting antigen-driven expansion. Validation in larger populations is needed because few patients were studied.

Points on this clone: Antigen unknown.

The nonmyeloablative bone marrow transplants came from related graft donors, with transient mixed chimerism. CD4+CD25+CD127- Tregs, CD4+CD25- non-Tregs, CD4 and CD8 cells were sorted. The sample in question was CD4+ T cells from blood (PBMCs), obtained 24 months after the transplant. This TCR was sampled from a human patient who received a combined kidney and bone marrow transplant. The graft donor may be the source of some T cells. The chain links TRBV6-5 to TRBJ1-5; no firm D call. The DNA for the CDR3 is TGTGCCAGCAGTTACGCCTACGGGCAGCCCCAGCATTTT. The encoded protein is CASSYAYGQPQHF.